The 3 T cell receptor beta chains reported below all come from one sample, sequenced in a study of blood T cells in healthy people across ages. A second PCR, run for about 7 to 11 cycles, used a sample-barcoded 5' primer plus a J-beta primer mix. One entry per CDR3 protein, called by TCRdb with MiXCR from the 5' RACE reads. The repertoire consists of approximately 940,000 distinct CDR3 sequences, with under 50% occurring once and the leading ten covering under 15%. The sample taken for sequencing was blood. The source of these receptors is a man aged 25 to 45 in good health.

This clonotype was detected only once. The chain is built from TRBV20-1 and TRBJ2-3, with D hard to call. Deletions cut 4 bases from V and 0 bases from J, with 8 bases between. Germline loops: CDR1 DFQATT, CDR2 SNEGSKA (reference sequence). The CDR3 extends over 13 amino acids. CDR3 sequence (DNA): TGCAGTGCTAACAGAGCTAGCACAGATACGCAGTATTTT. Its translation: CSANRASTDTQYF.

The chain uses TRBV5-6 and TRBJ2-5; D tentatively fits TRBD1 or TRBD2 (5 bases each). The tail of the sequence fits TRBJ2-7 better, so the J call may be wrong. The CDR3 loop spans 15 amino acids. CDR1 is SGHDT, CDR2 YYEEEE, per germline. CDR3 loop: CASSFAGTAEYEQYF. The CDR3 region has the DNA TGTGCCAGCAGCTTCGCCGGGACGGCGGAATACGAGCAGTACTTC.

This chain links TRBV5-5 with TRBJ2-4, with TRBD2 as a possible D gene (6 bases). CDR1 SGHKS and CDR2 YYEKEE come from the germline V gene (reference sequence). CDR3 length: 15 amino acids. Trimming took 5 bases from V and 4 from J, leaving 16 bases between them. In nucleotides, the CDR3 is TGTGCCAGCAGTTCAGGCCCAGGAGGGAAAAACATTCAGTACTTC. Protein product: CASSSGPGGKNIQYF.